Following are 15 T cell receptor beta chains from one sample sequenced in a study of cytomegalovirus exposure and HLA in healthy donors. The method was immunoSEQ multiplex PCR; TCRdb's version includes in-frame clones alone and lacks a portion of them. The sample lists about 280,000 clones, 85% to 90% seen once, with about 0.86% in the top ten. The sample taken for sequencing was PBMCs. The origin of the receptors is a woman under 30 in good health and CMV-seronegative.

In nucleotides, the CDR3 is TGTGCCAGCAGCTATGGACAGGCCTTGGAGACCCAGTACTTC. Translation: CASSYGQALETQYF. This chain uses TRBV9 with TRBJ2-5, with 7 bases that match TRBD1. The CDR3 contains 14 residues. Trimming took 4 bases from V and 5 from J; bases not matched to a gene: 8. CDR1 is SGDLS, CDR2 YYNGEE, per germline.

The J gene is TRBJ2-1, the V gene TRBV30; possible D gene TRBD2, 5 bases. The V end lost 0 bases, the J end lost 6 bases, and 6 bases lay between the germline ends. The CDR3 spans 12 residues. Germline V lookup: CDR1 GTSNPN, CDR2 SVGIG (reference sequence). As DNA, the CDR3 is TGTGCCTGGAGTGTAACTAGCAATGAGCAGTTCTTC. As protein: CAWSVTSNEQFF.

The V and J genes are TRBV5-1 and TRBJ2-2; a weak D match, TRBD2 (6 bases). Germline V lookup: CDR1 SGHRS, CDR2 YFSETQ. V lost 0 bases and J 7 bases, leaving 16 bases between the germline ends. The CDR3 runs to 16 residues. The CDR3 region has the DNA TGCGCCAGCAGCTTGGGCTTTACTAGCTTAGGCGGGGAGCTGTTTTTT. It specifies CASSLGFTSLGGELFF.

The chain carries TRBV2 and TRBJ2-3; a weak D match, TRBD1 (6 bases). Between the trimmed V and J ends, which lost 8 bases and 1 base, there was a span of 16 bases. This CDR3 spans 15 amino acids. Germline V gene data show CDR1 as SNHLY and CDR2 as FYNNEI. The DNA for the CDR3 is TGTGCCAGCTCCCAGGACAGCCCGGGCACAGATACGCAGTATTTT. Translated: CASSQDSPGTDTQYF.

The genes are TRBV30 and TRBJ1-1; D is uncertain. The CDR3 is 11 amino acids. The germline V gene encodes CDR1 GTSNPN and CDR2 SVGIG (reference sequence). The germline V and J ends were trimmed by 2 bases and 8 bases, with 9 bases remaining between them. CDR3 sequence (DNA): TGTGCCTGGAGTTCGAGCGGAGAAGCTTTCTTT. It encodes CAWSSSGEAFF.

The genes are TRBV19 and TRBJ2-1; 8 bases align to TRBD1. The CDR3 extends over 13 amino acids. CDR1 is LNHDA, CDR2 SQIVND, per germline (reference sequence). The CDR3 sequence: CSTSRDRFFEQFF. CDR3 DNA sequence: TGTTCTACAAGCAGGGACAGGTTTTTTGAGCAGTTCTTC.

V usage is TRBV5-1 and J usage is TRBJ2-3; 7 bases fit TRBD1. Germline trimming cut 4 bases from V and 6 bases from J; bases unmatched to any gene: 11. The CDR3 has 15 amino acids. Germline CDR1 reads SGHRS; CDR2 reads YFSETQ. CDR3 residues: CASSPGQTRRDTQYF. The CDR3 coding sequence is TGCGCCAGCAGCCCGGGACAGACGAGAAGGGATACGCAGTATTTT.

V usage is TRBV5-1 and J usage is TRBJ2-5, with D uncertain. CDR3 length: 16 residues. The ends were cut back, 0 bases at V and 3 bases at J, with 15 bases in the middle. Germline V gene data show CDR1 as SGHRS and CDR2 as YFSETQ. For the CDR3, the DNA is TGCGCCAGCAGCTTGGCCGGGTTTGGGTCGAAAGAGACCCAGTACTTC. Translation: CASSLAGFGSKETQYF.

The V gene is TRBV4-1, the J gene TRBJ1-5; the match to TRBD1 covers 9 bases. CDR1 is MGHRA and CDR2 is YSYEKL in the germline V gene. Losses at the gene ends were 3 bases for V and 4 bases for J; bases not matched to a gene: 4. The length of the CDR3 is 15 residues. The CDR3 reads CASSHSGTGNQPQHF. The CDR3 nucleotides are TGCGCCAGCAGCCATTCCGGGACAGGGAATCAGCCCCAGCATTTT.

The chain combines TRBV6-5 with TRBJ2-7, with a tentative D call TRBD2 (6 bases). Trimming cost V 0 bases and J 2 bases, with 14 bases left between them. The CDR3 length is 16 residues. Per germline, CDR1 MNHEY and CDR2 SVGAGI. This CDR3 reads CASSYSTMAGTYEQYF. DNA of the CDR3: TGTGCCAGCAGTTACTCCACAATGGCGGGAACCTACGAGCAGTACTTC.

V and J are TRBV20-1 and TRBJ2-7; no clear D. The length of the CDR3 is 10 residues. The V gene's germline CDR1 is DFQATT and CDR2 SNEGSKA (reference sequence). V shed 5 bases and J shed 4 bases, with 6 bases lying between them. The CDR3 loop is CSALKYEQYF. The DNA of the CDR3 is TGCAGTGCTCTAAAGTACGAGCAGTACTTC.

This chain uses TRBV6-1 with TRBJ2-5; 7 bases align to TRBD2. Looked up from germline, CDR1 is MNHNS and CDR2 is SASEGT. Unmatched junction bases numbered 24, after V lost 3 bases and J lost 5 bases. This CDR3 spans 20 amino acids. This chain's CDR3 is CASSDSLRARLADLRETQYF. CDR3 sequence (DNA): TGTGCCAGCAGTGATTCTCTTAGAGCGAGGCTAGCGGATCTGAGGGAGACCCAGTACTTC.

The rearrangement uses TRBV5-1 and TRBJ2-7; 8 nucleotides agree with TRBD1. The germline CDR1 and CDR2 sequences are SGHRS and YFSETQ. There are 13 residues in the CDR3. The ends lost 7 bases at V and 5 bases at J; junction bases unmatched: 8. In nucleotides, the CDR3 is TGCGCCAGCGGCGGGACAGGTTCCCACGAGCAGTACTTC. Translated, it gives CASGGTGSHEQYF.

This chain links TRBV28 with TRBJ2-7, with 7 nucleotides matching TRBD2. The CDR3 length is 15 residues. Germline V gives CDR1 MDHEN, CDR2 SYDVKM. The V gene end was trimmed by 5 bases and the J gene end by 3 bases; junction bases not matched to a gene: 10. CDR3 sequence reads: CASSDPPTSVYEQYF. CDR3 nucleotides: TGTGCCAGCAGTGACCCCCCTACTAGCGTCTACGAGCAGTACTTC.

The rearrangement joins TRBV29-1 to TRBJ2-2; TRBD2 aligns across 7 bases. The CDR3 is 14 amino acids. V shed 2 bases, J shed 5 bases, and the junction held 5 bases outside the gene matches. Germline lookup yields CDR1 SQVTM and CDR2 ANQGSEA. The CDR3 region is CSVETPGRTGELFF. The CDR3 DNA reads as TGCAGCGTTGAAACTCCCGGGAGGACCGGGGAGCTGTTTTTT.